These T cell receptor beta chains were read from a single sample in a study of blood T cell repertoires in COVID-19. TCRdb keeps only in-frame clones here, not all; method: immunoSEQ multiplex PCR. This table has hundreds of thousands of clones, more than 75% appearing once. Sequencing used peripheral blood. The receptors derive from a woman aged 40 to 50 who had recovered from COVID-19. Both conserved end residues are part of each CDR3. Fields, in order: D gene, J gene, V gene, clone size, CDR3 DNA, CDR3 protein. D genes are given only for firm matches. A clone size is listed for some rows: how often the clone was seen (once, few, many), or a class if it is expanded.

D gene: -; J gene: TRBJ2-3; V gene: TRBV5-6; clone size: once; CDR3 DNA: TGTGCCAGCAGCTCCCGGGGTAGCGGTACGCAGTATTTT; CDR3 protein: CASSSRGSGTQYF
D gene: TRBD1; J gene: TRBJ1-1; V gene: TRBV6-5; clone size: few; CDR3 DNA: TGTGCCAGCGGACAGGGGGCGATTGTTTTCTTT; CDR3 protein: CASGQGAIVFF
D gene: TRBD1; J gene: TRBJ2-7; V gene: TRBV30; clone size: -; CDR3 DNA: TGTGCCTGGAGTCGTGCCGGGACAGGACGCCTCGAGCAGTACTTC; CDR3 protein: CAWSRAGTGRLEQYF
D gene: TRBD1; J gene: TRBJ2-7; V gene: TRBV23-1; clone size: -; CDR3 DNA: TGCGCCAGCAGTCACACCAGGGGGTCGGTCTACGAGCAGTACTTC; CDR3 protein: CASSHTRGSVYEQYF
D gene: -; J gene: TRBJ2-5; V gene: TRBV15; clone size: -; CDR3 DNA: TGTGCCACCAGCAGGACCCCCGGGGGAAAAGAGACCCAGTACTTC; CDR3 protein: CATSRTPGGKETQYF
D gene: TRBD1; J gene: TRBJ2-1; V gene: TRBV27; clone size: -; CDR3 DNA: TGTGCCAGCAGTTTGTCCCCCGGGACAGGGGGCTCCTACAATGAGCAGTTCTTC; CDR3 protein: CASSLSPGTGGSYNEQFF
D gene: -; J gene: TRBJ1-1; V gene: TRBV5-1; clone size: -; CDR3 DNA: TGCGCCAGCAGAGATTGGTCCGGTTCCAACACTGAAGCTTTCTTT; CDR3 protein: CASRDWSGSNTEAFF
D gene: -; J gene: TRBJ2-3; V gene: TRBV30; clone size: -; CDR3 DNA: TGTGCCTGGAGTGTCGGACTCTTGGCAGATACGCAGTATTTT; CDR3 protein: CAWSVGLLADTQYF
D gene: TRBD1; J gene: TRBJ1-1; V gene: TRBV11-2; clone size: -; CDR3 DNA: TGTGCCAGCAGCTCATACAGGGGGAACACTGAAGCTTTCTTT; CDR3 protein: CASSSYRGNTEAFF
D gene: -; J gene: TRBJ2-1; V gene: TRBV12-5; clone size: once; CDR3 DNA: TGTGCTAGTGCCAACCGCGGCACCGTGGAGTTCTTC; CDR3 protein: CASANRGTVEFF
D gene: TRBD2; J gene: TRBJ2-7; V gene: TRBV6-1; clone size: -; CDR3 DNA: TGTGCCAGCAGTGAAGGACTAGCTGATTCCTACGAGCAGTACTTC; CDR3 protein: CASSEGLADSYEQYF
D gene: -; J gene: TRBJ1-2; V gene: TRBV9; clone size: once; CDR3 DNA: TGTGCCAGCAGCCTGGTGGCAGGGGACGGCTACACCTTC; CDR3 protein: CASSLVAGDGYTF
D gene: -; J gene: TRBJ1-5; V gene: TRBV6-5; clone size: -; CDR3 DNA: TGTGCCAGCACCCCAGGGAATGGGCAGCCCCAGCATTTT; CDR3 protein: CASTPGNGQPQHF
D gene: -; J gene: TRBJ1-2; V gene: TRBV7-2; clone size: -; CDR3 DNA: TGTGCCAGCAGCTCCCCTAGCCGATATGGCTACACCTTC; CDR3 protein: CASSSPSRYGYTF
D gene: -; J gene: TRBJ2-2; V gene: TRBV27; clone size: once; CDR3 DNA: TGTGCCAGCAGTTTATTCGGAGGGAACACCGGGGAGCTGTTTTTT; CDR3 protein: CASSLFGGNTGELFF
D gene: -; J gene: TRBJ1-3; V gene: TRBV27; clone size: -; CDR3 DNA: TGTGCCAGCAGGTCAGGCTCCTCTGGAAACACCATATATTTT; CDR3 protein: CASRSGSSGNTIYF
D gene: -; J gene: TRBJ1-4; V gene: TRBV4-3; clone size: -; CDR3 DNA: TGCGCCAGCAGCCTTCACCGGGAGGAAGATGAAAAACTGTTTTTT; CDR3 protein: CASSLHREEDEKLFF
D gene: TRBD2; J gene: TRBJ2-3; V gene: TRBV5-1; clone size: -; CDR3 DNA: TGCGCCAGCAGCGTGGGGAAGGCGGGGGTGAACACAGATACGCAGTATTTT; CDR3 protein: CASSVGKAGVNTDTQYF
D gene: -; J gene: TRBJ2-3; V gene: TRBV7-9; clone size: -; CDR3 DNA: TGTGCCAGCTCAAATAGCCCGCCAGATACGCAGTATTTT; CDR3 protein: CASSNSPPDTQYF
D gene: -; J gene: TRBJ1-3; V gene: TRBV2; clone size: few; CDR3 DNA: TGTGCCAGCAGTGAGGTCCCGGGACAAAATGGAAACACCATATATTTT; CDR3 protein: CASSEVPGQNGNTIYF
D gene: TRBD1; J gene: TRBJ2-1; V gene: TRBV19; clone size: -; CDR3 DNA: TGTGCCAGTAGAACGGGGACAGGGGCTGGGGTTGAGCAGTTCTTC; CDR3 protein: CASRTGTGAGVEQFF
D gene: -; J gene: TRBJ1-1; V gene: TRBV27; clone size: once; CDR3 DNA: TGTGCCAGCAGTCCAACAGGGTTTATGAACACTGAAGCTTTCTTT; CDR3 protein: CASSPTGFMNTEAFF
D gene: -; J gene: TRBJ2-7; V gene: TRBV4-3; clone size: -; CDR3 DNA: TGCGCCAGCAGCCAGGCATGGGTAGAGGGTGGCGGGGTCCCCTACGAGCAGTACTTC; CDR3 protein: CASSQAWVEGGGVPYEQYF
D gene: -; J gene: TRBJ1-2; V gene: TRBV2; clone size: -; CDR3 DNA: TGTGCCAGCAGTGAAACCCAGGACAGATACTATGGCTACACCTTC; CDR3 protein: CASSETQDRYYGYTF
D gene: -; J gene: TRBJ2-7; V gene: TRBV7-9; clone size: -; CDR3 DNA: TGTGCCAGCAGCTTAGTTTTCGGGGGCTACGAGCAGTACTTC; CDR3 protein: CASSLVFGGYEQYF
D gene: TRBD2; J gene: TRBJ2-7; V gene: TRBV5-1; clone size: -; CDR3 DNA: TGCGCCAGCAGCTCCGGACTAGCGGGGGGCCTCTACGAGCAGTACTTC; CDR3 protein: CASSSGLAGGLYEQYF
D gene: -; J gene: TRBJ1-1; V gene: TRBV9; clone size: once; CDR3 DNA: TGTGCCAGCAGCCCCTGGGACTCCGGGGGCACTGAAGCTTTCTTT; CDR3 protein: CASSPWDSGGTEAFF
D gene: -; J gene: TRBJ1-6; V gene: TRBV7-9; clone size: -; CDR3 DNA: TGTGCCAGCAGCCAGGGCTACCCTAATTCACCCCTCCACTTT; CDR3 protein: CASSQGYPNSPLHF
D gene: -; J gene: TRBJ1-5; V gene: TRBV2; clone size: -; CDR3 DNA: TGTGCCAGCAATGGCAATAGCAATCAGCCCCAGCATTTT; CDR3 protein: CASNGNSNQPQHF
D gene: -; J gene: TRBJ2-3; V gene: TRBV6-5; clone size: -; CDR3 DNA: TGTGCCAGCAGCCCCCAGGGATCAAGCACAGATACGCAGTATTTT; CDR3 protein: CASSPQGSSTDTQYF
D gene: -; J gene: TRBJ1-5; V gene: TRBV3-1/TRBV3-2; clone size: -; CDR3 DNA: TGTGCCAGCAGCCAAGACTCCCTTCAGCCCCAGCATTTT; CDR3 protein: CASSQDSLQPQHF
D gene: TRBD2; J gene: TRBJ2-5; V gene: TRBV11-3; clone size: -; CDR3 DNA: TGTGCCAGCAGCTTAGATGTGGCAGCGGGGGCTCCGACCCAGTACTTC; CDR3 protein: CASSLDVAAGAPTQYF
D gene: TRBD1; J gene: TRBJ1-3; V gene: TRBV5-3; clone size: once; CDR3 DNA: TGTGCCAGAAGCCTGCGGACAGGGGGCATTGGAAACACCATATATTTT; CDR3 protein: CARSLRTGGIGNTIYF
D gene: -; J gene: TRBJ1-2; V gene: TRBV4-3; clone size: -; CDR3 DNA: TGCGCCAGCAGCCAAGATACGGCGGGGGAAGAATATGGCTACACCTTC; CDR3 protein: CASSQDTAGEEYGYTF
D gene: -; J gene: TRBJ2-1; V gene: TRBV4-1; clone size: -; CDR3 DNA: TGCGCCAGCGCTTCGGCCGGCGGGCCGGGGGAGGAGCAGTTCTTC; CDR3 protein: CASASAGGPGEEQFF
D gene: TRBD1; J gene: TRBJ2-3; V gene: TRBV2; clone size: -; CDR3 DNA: TGTGCCAGCAATCGCCGGGACAGGGGTAGGGCGCACACAGATACGCAGTATTTT; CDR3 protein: CASNRRDRGRAHTDTQYF
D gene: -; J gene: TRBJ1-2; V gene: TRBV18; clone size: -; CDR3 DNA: TGTGCCAGCTCACTCAGACAGCTACCTAACTATGGCTACACCTTC; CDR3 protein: CASSLRQLPNYGYTF